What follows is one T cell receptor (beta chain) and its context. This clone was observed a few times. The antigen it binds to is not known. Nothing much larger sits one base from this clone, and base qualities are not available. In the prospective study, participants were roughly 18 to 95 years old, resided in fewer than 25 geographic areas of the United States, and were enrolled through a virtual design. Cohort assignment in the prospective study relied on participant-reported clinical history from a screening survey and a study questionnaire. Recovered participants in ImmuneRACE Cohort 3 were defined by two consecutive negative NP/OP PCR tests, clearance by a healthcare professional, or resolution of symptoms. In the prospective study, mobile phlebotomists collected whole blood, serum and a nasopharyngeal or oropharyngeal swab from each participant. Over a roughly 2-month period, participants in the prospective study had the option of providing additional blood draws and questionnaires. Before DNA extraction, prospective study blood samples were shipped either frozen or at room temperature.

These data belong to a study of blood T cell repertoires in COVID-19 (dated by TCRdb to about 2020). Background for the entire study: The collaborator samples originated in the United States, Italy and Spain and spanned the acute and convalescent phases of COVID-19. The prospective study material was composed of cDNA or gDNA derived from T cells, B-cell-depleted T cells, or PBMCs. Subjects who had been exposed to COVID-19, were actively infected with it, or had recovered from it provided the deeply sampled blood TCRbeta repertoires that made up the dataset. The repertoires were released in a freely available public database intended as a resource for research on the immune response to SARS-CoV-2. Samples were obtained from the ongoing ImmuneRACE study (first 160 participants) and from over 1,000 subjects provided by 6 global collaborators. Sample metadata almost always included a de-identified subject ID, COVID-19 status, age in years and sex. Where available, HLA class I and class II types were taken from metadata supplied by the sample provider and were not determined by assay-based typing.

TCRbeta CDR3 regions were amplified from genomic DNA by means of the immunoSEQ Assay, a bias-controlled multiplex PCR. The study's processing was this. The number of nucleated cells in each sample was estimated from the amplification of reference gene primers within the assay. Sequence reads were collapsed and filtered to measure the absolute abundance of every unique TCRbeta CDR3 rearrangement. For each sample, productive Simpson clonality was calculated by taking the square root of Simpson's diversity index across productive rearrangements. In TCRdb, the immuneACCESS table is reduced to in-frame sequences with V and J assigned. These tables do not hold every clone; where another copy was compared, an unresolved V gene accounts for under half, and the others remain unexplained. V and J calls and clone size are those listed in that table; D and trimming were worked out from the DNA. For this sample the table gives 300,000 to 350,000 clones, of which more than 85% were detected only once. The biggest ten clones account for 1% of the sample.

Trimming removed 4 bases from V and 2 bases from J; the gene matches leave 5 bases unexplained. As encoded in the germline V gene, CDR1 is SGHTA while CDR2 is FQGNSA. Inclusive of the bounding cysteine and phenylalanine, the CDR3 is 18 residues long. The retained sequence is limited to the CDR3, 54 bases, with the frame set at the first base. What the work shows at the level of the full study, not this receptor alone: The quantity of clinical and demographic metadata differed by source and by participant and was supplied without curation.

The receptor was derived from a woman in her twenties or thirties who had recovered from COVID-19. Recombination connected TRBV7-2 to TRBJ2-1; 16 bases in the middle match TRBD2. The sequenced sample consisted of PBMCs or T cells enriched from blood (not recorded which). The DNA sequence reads TGTGCCAGCAGCTCCGGGACTAGCGGGGGGGAGGCCTACAATGAGCAGTTCTTC. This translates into CASSSGTSGGEAYNEQFF. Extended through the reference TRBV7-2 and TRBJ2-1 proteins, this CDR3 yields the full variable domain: GAGVSQSPSNKVTEKGKDVELRCDPISGHTALYWYRQSLGQGLEFLIYFQGNSAPDKSGLPSDRFSAERTGGSVSTLTIQRTQQEDSAVYLCASSSGTSGGEAYNEQFFGPGTRLTVL.